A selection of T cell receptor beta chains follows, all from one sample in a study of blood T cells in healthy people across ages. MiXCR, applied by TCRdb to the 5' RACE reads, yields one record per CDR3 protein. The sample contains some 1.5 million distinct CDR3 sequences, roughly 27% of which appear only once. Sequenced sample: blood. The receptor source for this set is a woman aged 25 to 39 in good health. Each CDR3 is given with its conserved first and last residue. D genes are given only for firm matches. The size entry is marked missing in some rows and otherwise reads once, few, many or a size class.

CDR3 protein: CASGGTSGRANEQFF
CDR3 DNA: TGTGCCAGCGGTGGAACTAGCGGGAGGGCCAATGAGCAGTTCTTC
D gene: TRBD2
clone size: -
J gene: TRBJ2-1
V gene: TRBV12-3/TRBV12-4

CDR3 protein: CASQRETDNEQFF
CDR3 DNA: TGTGCCAGTCAGCGGGAGACGGACAATGAGCAGTTCTTC
D gene: TRBD2
clone size: few
J gene: TRBJ2-1
V gene: TRBV12-3/TRBV12-4

CDR3 protein: CATSDPGSDNEQFF
CDR3 DNA: TGTGCCACCAGTGATCCGGGCTCTGACAATGAGCAGTTCTTC
D gene: -
clone size: -
J gene: TRBJ2-1
V gene: TRBV24-1

CDR3 protein: CASRPGQGASTCLDTQYF
CDR3 DNA: TGTGCAAGTCGCCCAGGACAGGGGGCGAGTACGTGTCTAGATACGCAGTATTTT
D gene: -
clone size: -
J gene: TRBJ2-3
V gene: TRBV12-2

CDR3 protein: CASSPSRDTYEKLFF
CDR3 DNA: TGTGCCAGCAGTCCCAGCCGGGACACTTATGAAAAACTGTTTTTT
D gene: -
clone size: -
J gene: TRBJ1-4
V gene: TRBV27

CDR3 protein: CASSSGTRRGSSYEQYF
CDR3 DNA: TGTGCCAGCAGCTCCGGGACTAGACGGGGGAGCTCCTACGAGCAGTACTTC
D gene: TRBD2
clone size: -
J gene: TRBJ2-7
V gene: TRBV7-2

CDR3 protein: CASSLVQGNVYEQYF
CDR3 DNA: TGTGCCAGCAGCTTAGTCCAGGGCAACGTCTACGAGCAGTACTTC
D gene: -
clone size: -
J gene: TRBJ2-7
V gene: TRBV11-2

CDR3 protein: CASSLGSGGPQNEQFF
CDR3 DNA: TGCGCCAGCAGCTTGGGTAGCGGGGGCCCGCAGAATGAGCAGTTCTTC
D gene: TRBD2
clone size: -
J gene: TRBJ2-1
V gene: TRBV5-1

CDR3 protein: CASSLALRADRSETQYF
CDR3 DNA: TGCGCCAGCAGCTTGGCTCTTAGAGCCGACAGATCCGAGACCCAGTACTTC
D gene: -
clone size: many
J gene: TRBJ2-5
V gene: TRBV5-1

CDR3 protein: CASSLVFQGAGNEQFF
CDR3 DNA: TGTGCCAGCAGTTTGGTCTTTCAGGGGGCGGGCAATGAGCAGTTCTTC
D gene: TRBD1
clone size: -
J gene: TRBJ2-1
V gene: TRBV28

CDR3 protein: CASSLGSGRNSEQFF
CDR3 DNA: TGTGCCAGCAGTTTAGGTAGCGGGAGGAATAGTGAGCAGTTCTTC
D gene: TRBD2
clone size: few
J gene: TRBJ2-1
V gene: TRBV12-3/TRBV12-4

CDR3 protein: CATSRENGLAKNIQYF
CDR3 DNA: TGTGCCACCAGCAGAGAGAACGGATTAGCCAAAAACATTCAGTACTTC
D gene: -
clone size: many
J gene: TRBJ2-4
V gene: TRBV15

CDR3 protein: CASSSTAGVYNEQFF
CDR3 DNA: TGTGCCAGCAGCTCCACGGCCGGGGTCTACAATGAGCAGTTCTTC
D gene: -
clone size: few
J gene: TRBJ2-1
V gene: TRBV9